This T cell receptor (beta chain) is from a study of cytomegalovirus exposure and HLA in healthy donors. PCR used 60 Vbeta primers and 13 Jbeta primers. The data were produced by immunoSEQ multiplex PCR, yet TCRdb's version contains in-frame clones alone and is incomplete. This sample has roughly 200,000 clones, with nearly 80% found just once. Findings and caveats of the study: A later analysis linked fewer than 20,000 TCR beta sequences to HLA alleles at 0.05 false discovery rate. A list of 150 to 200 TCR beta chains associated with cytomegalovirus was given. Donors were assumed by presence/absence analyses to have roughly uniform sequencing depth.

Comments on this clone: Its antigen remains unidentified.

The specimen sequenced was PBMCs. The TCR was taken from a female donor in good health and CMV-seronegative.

Here the CDR3 DNA reads TGTGCCATCAGTCAGGGGACTAGCAACACAGATACGCAGTATTTT. Protein sequence: CAISQGTSNTDTQYF. The rearrangement links TRBV10-3 to TRBJ2-3; 9 bases agree with TRBD2. Unmatched junction bases numbered 5, after V lost 5 bases and J lost 2 bases. Germline V gene data show CDR1 as ENHRY and CDR2 as SYGVKD. This CDR3 is 15 amino acids long.